These T cell receptor beta chains were read from a single sample in a study of long-term antiretroviral therapy in people with HIV. Measured with immunoSEQ multiplex PCR; TCRdb has only the in-frame clones, and not every one. The sample consists of 25,000 to 35,000 clones, about three quarters of them appearing once. The material was unsorted PBMCs, obtained 3.1 years after starting antiretroviral therapy. The receptors here all came from a woman in her forties or fifties with HIV. Each CDR3 is given with its conserved first and last residue. A D gene is named only where the DNA matches it firmly. Size is omitted from some rows. Given values are once, few, many or a class for expanded clones.

d_call	v_call	j_call	clone_size	cdr3_aa	cdr3_nt
NA	TRBV29-1	TRBJ1-1	once	CSVTSTGFTEAFF	TGCAGCGTCACCTCGACGGGATTCACTGAAGCTTTCTTT
NA	TRBV7-8	TRBJ2-2	NA	CASTTPGGSGTGELFF	TGTGCCAGCACCACCCCCGGGGGTAGCGGAACCGGGGAGCTGTTTTTT
NA	TRBV15	TRBJ2-3	NA	CATSGAGTDTQYF	TGTGCCACCAGCGGGGCGGGAACAGATACGCAGTATTTT
NA	TRBV10-1	TRBJ1-1	NA	CASSAEPNTEAFF	TGCGCCAGCAGTGCAGAGCCTAACACTGAAGCTTTCTTT
TRBD1	TRBV28	TRBJ1-4	NA	CASSLGGTGAEKLFF	TGTGCCAGCAGTTTAGGGGGGACAGGTGCTGAAAAACTGTTTTTT
TRBD1	TRBV29-1	TRBJ1-2	NA	CSVDGTGRTNYGYTF	TGCAGCGTTGATGGGACAGGGAGGACGAACTATGGCTACACCTTC
NA	TRBV19	TRBJ2-5	NA	CASSIDRDPARAQYF	TGTGCCAGTAGTATCGACCGGGACCCCGCCCGGGCCCAGTACTTC
NA	TRBV7-2	TRBJ1-3	NA	CASSLGIRNTIYF	TGTGCCAGCAGCTTAGGGATCCGAAACACCATATATTTT
NA	TRBV13	TRBJ1-2	NA	CASSPDPYGYTF	TGTGCCAGCAGCCCCGACCCTTATGGCTACACCTTC
NA	TRBV10-3	TRBJ1-1	NA	CAISGRDRNTEAFF	TGTGCCATCAGTGGCAGGGACCGGAACACTGAAGCTTTCTTT
NA	TRBV19	TRBJ2-1	NA	CASAGAAMREQFF	TGTGCCAGCGCGGGGGCCGCTATGAGAGAGCAGTTCTTC
NA	TRBV25-1	TRBJ1-1	once	CASSDLVPGGRTFF	TGTGCCAGCAGTGATCTCGTCCCCGGGGGGAGAACTTTCTTT
NA	TRBV30	TRBJ1-2	NA	CAWSKGQVANYGYTF	TGTGCCTGGAGCAAGGGACAAGTAGCTAACTATGGCTACACCTTC
NA	TRBV29-1	TRBJ2-3	NA	CSFVTFTDTQYF	TGCAGCTTTGTAACGTTCACGGATACGCAGTATTTT
NA	TRBV18	TRBJ1-5	NA	CASSDRDNQPQHF	TGTGCCAGCTCGGACAGAGACAATCAGCCCCAGCATTTT
NA	TRBV11-2	TRBJ2-1	few	CASRASGSGTYNEQFF	TGTGCCAGCAGAGCCTCCGGGAGCGGTACCTACAATGAGCAGTTCTTC
TRBD1	TRBV5-1	TRBJ1-2	NA	CASSLGQGSYGYTF	TGCGCCAGCAGCTTGGGACAGGGAAGCTATGGCTACACCTTC
NA	TRBV4-1	TRBJ1-2	NA	CASSRPPVLKGNTNYGYTF	TGCGCCAGCAGCCGCCCGCCGGTCCTCAAGGGAAATACTAACTATGGCTACACCTTC
NA	TRBV19	TRBJ1-1	NA	CASSMWGFGTEAFF	TGTGCCAGTAGTATGTGGGGGTTTGGCACTGAAGCTTTCTTT
NA	TRBV28	TRBJ2-7	NA	CASCLLQGNYEQYF	TGTGCCAGCTGCCTACTACAGGGAAACTACGAGCAGTACTTC
NA	TRBV27	TRBJ2-7	NA	CASSLAKDYEQYF	TGTGCCAGCAGTTTAGCCAAAGACTACGAGCAGTACTTC
NA	TRBV7-8	TRBJ2-1	NA	CASSLDSGDNEQFF	TGTGCCAGCAGCTTAGATTCAGGGGACAATGAGCAGTTCTTC
NA	TRBV6-1	TRBJ2-1	NA	CASTPRGLNEQFF	TGTGCCAGCACCCCCAGGGGTCTGAATGAGCAGTTCTTC
TRBD1	TRBV7-2	TRBJ2-4	NA	CASSYQWGQGSGNIQYF	TGTGCCAGCAGCTACCAATGGGGACAGGGCAGTGGGAACATTCAGTACTTC
TRBD2	TRBV5-1	TRBJ2-5	NA	CASSWGLAGGDGETQYF	TGCGCCAGCAGCTGGGGACTAGCGGGGGGGGACGGAGAGACCCAGTACTTC
NA	TRBV7-6	TRBJ2-7	NA	CASSSTGTHEQYF	TGTGCCAGCAGCTCTACAGGGACCCACGAGCAGTACTTC
NA	TRBV19	TRBJ2-5	NA	CASSNQVQTQYF	TGTGCCAGTAGTAATCAGGTTCAGACCCAGTACTTC
TRBD2	TRBV11-2	TRBJ2-3	NA	CASSSRGGETDTQYF	TGTGCCAGCAGCTCCCGGGGGGGGGAAACAGATACGCAGTATTTT
TRBD1	TRBV7-9	TRBJ1-2	NA	CASSPGQGANGYTF	TGTGCCAGCAGCCCGGGACAGGGTGCAAACGGCTACACCTTC
NA	TRBV7-9	TRBJ2-3	NA	CASSLGVYSSTDTQYF	TGTGCCAGCAGCTTAGGGGTTTACTCTAGCACAGATACGCAGTATTTT
TRBD1	TRBV2	TRBJ1-2	NA	CASSEHGDRGFYGYTF	TGTGCCAGCAGTGAACACGGGGACAGGGGTTTTTATGGCTACACCTTC
NA	TRBV2	TRBJ1-5	NA	CASSEDQGQLPQWPQHF	TGTGCCAGCAGTGAAGATCAGGGACAACTACCGCAATGGCCCCAGCATTTT
NA	TRBV30	TRBJ2-1	NA	CAWSPRNRLVRNEQFF	TGTGCCTGGAGTCCAAGAAACAGACTAGTGAGGAATGAGCAGTTCTTC
TRBD2	TRBV5-5	TRBJ2-1	NA	CASTGLGGTYEQFF	TGTGCCAGCACGGGACTAGGGGGTACTTATGAGCAGTTCTTC
TRBD1	TRBV28	TRBJ1-2	NA	CASSLTGGIIDGYTF	TGTGCCAGCAGTTTAACAGGGGGCATTATCGATGGCTACACCTTC
NA	TRBV7-6	TRBJ1-2	few	CASSPTGFGYEGYTF	TGTGCCAGCAGCCCCACAGGGTTTGGGTATGAGGGCTACACCTTC
NA	TRBV5-3	TRBJ1-1	NA	CASSLGGMNTEAFF	TGTGCCAGCAGCTTAGGGGGGATGAACACTGAAGCTTTCTTT
TRBD1	TRBV5-1	TRBJ2-2	NA	CASSFQGATGELFF	TGCGCCAGCAGCTTCCAGGGGGCCACCGGGGAGCTGTTTTTT
NA	TRBV5-1	TRBJ2-6	once	CASSFDGGPFSGANVLTF	TGCGCCAGCAGCTTTGATGGGGGGCCGTTCTCCGGGGCCAACGTCCTGACTTTC
NA	TRBV7-9	TRBJ1-6	few	CASSWDPNSPLHF	TGTGCCAGCAGCTGGGACCCTAATTCACCCCTCCACTTT
NA	TRBV7-2	TRBJ1-1	NA	CASRGGGTFKEAFF	TGTGCCAGCCGCGGCGGCGGGACGTTTAAAGAAGCTTTCTTT
NA	TRBV9	TRBJ2-7	few	CASSVAGGPLEQYF	TGTGCCAGCAGCGTAGCAGGGGGGCCCCTCGAGCAGTACTTC
NA	TRBV5-4	TRBJ2-3	NA	CASSLQETDTQYF	TGTGCCAGCAGCCTACAGGAAACAGATACGCAGTATTTT
NA	TRBV7-9	TRBJ2-3	few	CASSLAVLPTDTQYF	TGTGCCAGCAGCTTAGCCGTCTTACCCACAGATACGCAGTATTTT
NA	TRBV6-1	TRBJ1-5	few	CASGGDQPQHF	TGTGCCAGCGGGGGTGATCAGCCCCAGCATTTT
TRBD1	TRBV27	TRBJ2-3	NA	CASSFRGLGSSTDTQYF	TGTGCCAGCAGTTTTAGGGGGCTGGGGTCTAGCACAGATACGCAGTATTTT
NA	TRBV5-5	TRBJ2-3	NA	CASSPSGTSTDTQYF	TGTGCCAGCAGCCCGAGCGGTACCAGCACAGATACGCAGTATTTT
NA	TRBV4-2	TRBJ1-3	NA	CASSPLPGGGENTIYF	TGTGCCAGCAGCCCCCTGCCGGGGGGGGGTGAAAACACCATATATTTT
NA	TRBV7-2	TRBJ2-2	NA	CASSLDSSDTGELFF	TGTGCCAGCAGCTTAGATTCGTCGGACACCGGGGAGCTGTTTTTT
NA	TRBV6-5	TRBJ1-4	NA	CASRGNSINEKLFF	TGTGCCTCCCGGGGAAACAGCATTAATGAAAAACTGTTTTTT
TRBD1	TRBV5-1	TRBJ2-7	NA	CASSIRDRVHEQYF	TGCGCCAGCAGCATCCGGGACAGGGTCCACGAGCAGTACTTC
NA	TRBV6-6	TRBJ2-7	NA	CASSQSPWGARNEQYF	TGTGCCAGCAGTCAGTCCCCCTGGGGGGCGCGCAACGAGCAGTACTTC
NA	TRBV2	TRBJ1-3	NA	CASSPLGAAGNTIYF	TGTGCCAGCAGTCCCCTGGGAGCCGCTGGAAACACCATATATTTT
TRBD2	TRBV5-1	TRBJ2-4	NA	CASSSETSGGLLAKNIQYF	TGCGCCAGCAGCTCCGAGACTAGCGGGGGACTCCTAGCCAAAAACATTCAGTACTTC
NA	TRBV4-1	TRBJ2-7	few	CASSRVEGEQYF	TGCGCCAGCAGCCGGGTCGAGGGGGAGCAGTACTTC
NA	TRBV18	TRBJ2-2	NA	CASSPSGELFF	TGTGCCAGCTCACCCTCGGGGGAGCTGTTTTTT
NA	TRBV7-3	TRBJ1-6	NA	CASSTTGDFSPLHF	TGTGCCAGCAGCACAACAGGTGACTTCTCACCCCTCCACTTT